The 12 T cell receptor beta chains below were found in one sample sequenced in a study of cytomegalovirus exposure and HLA in healthy donors. PCR involved 60 Vbeta and 13 Jbeta primers. Using immunoSEQ multiplex PCR, the repertoire was profiled, and TCRdb retains in-frame clones only, with some absent. Here the sample spans about 160,000 clones, around 85% being singletons. The sample taken for sequencing was PBMCs. The origin of the receptors is a man aged 50-59 years in good health and CMV-seropositive.

The table lists this clone with a count of one. As DNA, the CDR3 is TGTGCCAGCAGCGGAGGCTCCGGTGGGAATCAGCCCCAGCATTTT. Translation gives CASSGGSGGNQPQHF. The chain links TRBV7-9 to TRBJ1-5; D is ambiguous. The V end lost 5 bases, the J end lost 4 bases, and 15 bases lay between the germline ends. The CDR3 has 15 amino acids. CDR1 SEHNR and CDR2 FQNEAQ come from the germline V gene (reference sequence).

This chain links TRBV6-5 with TRBJ1-2; 8 bases line up with TRBD1. Germline CDR1 reads MNHEY; CDR2 reads SVGAGI. J was trimmed by 8 bases and V by 7 bases; bases with no gene match: 9. The CDR3 consists of 13 residues. This CDR3 is CASTTDRGKGYTF. The CDR3 nucleotides are TGTGCCAGCACTACCGACAGGGGAAAAGGCTACACCTTC.

The chain has TRBV7-2 and TRBJ2-7, with 10 positions matching TRBD2. V was clipped by 5 bases and J by 0 bases; unmatched bases: 4. This CDR3 is built from 15 residues. Germline V gene lookup returns CDR1 SGHTA and CDR2 FQGNSA. CDR3 protein: CASSLGLAVSYEQYF. The CDR3 DNA reads TGTGCCAGCAGCCTCGGACTAGCGGTCTCCTACGAGCAGTACTTC.

This clone was seen a handful of times. The chain has TRBV4-2 and TRBJ1-1, with 11 positions matching TRBD1. Germline CDR1 LGHNA, CDR2 YNFKEQ. CDR3 length: 17 amino acids. After removal of 0 bases from V and 4 bases from J, the junction contained 7 bases not matched to a gene. CDR3 loop: CASSQDPGQGGPTEAFF. DNA for the CDR3: TGTGCCAGCAGCCAAGATCCGGGACAGGGGGGACCCACTGAAGCTTTCTTT.

The V call is TRBV6-1, the J call TRBJ1-5; 7 bases match TRBD1. Germline CDR1 is MNHNS and CDR2 is SASEGT. After removal of 7 bases from V and 4 bases from J, the junction contained 7 bases not matched to a gene. The CDR3 covers 14 residues. In DNA, the CDR3 is TGTGCCAGCAAGCAAGACAGGGTAAATCAGCCCCAGCATTTT. Residues: CASKQDRVNQPQHF.

A single count supports this clone. The chain uses TRBV30 and TRBJ2-5; D gene unclear. V lost 1 base, J lost 5 bases, and 11 bases lay in between. Germline assignment: CDR1 GTSNPN and CDR2 SVGIG (reference sequence). The CDR3 loop spans 13 amino acids. CDR3 loop: CAWSERVGETQYF. The CDR3 region has the DNA TGTGCCTGGAGTGAACGGGTCGGGGAGACCCAGTACTTC.

This chain links TRBV5-1 with TRBJ2-7; unclear D gene. V shed 3 bases and J shed 1 base, with 11 bases lying between them. The germline V gene has CDR1 SGHRS and CDR2 YFSETQ. The CDR3 contains 14 residues. The CDR3 bases are TGCGCCAGCAGCTCCAAACTCGAATCCTACGAGCAGTACTTC. Translated, it gives CASSSKLESYEQYF.

About this clone: The sample holds other DNA sequences that translate to the same CDR3. The chain is built from TRBV7-6 and TRBJ2-2; TRBD1 matches at 7 bases. Germline V CDR1 and CDR2: SGHVS, FNYEAQ. The CDR3 loop spans 14 amino acids. The junction had 6 bases not matched to a gene; V was cut back by 5 bases and J by 6 bases. Written as DNA, the CDR3 is TGTGCCAGCAGCGCAGGGCAGGGGGCCGGGGAGCTGTTTTTT. Translating it yields CASSAGQGAGELFF.

This chain joins TRBV6-5 and TRBJ2-2; D gene uncertain. This CDR3 region has 14 residues. Germline loops: CDR1 MNHEY, CDR2 SVGAGI. V dropped 6 bases and J dropped 0 bases, with 8 bases sitting between them. CDR3 in DNA: TGTGCCAGCAGACTCGACTCGAACACCGGGGAGCTGTTTTTT. Amino acid sequence: CASRLDSNTGELFF.

The chain couples TRBV5-1 to TRBJ2-3, with 9 bases matching TRBD2. V dropped 4 bases and J dropped 2; count of bases not matched to a gene: 8. Germline V gene data show CDR1 as SGHRS and CDR2 as YFSETQ. CDR3 length equals 16 residues. Here the CDR3 reads CASSPYSGGLTDTQYF. CDR3 DNA: TGCGCCAGCAGCCCCTATAGCGGGGGCCTCACAGATACGCAGTATTTT. The complete variable domain, with remaining parts taken from reference TRBV5-1 and TRBJ2-3, reads KAGVTQTPRYLIKTRGQQVTLSCSPISGHRSVSWYQQTPGQGLQFLFEYFSETQRNKGNFPGRFSGRQFSNSRSEMNVSTLELGDSALYLCASSPYSGGLTDTQYFGPGTRLTVL.

V and J are TRBV5-6 and TRBJ2-1, with TRBD1 identical over 9 bases. The CDR3 loop spans 15 amino acids. The ends lost 4 bases at V and 10 bases at J; junction bases unmatched: 12. The V gene's germline CDR1 is SGHDT and CDR2 YYEEEE. CDR3 sequence (DNA): TGTGCCAGCAGCCCCGGGACAGGGTCTTTTGGGGAGCAGTTCTTC. Translating gives CASSPGTGSFGEQFF.

Details on this clone: Other DNA variants within this sample encode the same CDR3. The rearrangement links TRBV7-3 to TRBJ2-3; 8 bases are a match to TRBD2. CDR3 length: 15 amino acids. CDR1 is SGHTA and CDR2 is FQGTGA in the germline V gene. V gave up 5 bases and J gave up 8 bases; unmatched junction bases: 12. This chain's CDR3 is CASSPRLAGHRTQYF. The CDR3 DNA is TGTGCCAGCAGCCCTCGGCTAGCGGGTCACCGTACGCAGTATTTT.